This T cell receptor beta chain was identified in a study of blood T cell repertoires in COVID-19. As for the study in general: COVID-19 samples from acute and convalescent phases originated in the United States, Italy and Spain.

Living in 20 to 30 US areas, the participants were between 18 and 89 years of age. Here immunoSEQ multiplex PCR was the method, and the copy in TCRdb shows in-frame clones only, minus some. The data show roughly 200,000 clones, about 88% seen once. Germline assignment: CDR1 LGHNT and CDR2 FRNRAP. The V end was cut by 1 base, the J end by 6 bases, with 15 bases between. The CDR3 spans 15 residues. The material sequenced was PBMCs or T cells enriched from blood (not recorded which). This chain links TRBV12-5 with TRBJ1-2; a possible D gene is TRBD1 (5 bases). This clonotype originated in a woman aged 25 to 39 who had been exposed to COVID-19. This chain's CDR3 is CASGLGETLRDGYTF. DNA for the CDR3: TGTGCTAGTGGTTTGGGGGAAACACTCAGGGATGGCTACACCTTC.